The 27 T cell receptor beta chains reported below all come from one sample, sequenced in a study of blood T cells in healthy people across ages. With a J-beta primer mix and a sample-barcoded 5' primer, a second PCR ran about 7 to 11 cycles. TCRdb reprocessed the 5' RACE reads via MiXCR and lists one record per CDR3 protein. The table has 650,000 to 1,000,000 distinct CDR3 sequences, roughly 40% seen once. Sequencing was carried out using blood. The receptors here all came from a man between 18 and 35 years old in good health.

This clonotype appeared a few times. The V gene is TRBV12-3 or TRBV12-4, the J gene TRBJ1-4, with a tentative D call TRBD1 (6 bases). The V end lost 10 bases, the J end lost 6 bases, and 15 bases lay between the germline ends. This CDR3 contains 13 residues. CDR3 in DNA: TGTGCCACCCGAGGTACAGGGTATGAAAAACTGTTTTTT. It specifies CATRGTGYEKLFF.

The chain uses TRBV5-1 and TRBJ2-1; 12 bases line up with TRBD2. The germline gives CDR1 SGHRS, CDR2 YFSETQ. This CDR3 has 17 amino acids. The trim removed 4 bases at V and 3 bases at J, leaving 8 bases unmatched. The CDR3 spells CASSGEGLAGNYNEQFF. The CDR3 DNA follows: TGCGCCAGCAGCGGCGAGGGACTAGCGGGCAACTACAATGAGCAGTTCTTC. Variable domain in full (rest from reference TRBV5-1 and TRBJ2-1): KAGVTQTPRYLIKTRGQQVTLSCSPISGHRSVSWYQQTPGQGLQFLFEYFSETQRNKGNFPGRFSGRQFSNSRSEMNVSTLELGDSALYLCASSGEGLAGNYNEQFFGPGTRLTVL.

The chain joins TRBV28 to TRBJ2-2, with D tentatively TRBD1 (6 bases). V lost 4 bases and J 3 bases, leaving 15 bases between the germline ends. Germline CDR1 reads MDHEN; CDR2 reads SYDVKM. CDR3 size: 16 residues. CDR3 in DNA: TGTGCCAGCAGTTCCAACCTACAGGGTTACACCGGGGAGCTGTTTTTT. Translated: CASSSNLQGYTGELFF.

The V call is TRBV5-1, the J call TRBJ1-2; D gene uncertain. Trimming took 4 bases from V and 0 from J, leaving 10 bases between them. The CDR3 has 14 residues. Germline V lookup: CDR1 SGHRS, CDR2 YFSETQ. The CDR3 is CASSPSGSNYGYTF. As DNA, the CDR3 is TGCGCCAGCAGCCCGTCTGGTTCTAACTATGGCTACACCTTC.

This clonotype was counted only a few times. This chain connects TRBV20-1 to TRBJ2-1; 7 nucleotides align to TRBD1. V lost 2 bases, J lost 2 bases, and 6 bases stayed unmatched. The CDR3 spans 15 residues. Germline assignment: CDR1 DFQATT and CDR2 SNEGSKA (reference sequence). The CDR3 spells CSARPTGRPYNEQFF. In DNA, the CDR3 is TGCAGTGCTAGACCGACAGGGCGACCCTACAATGAGCAGTTCTTC.

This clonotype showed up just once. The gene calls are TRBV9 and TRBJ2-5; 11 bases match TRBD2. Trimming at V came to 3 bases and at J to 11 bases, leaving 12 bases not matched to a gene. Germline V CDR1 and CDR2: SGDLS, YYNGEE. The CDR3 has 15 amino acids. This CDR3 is CASSASGGSSNEQYF. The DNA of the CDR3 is TGTGCCAGCAGCGCTAGCGGGGGGTCGAGCAATGAGCAGTACTTC.

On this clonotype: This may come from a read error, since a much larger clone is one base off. CDR3 sequence: CASSLPVGGGLDTQYF. The DNA for the CDR3 is TGTGCCAGCAGCCTCCCCGTGGGGGGGGGATTAGATACGCAGTATTTT. The genes are TRBV7-2 and TRBJ2-3; 7 bases align to TRBD2. The CDR3 is 16 amino acids. Germline V gene sequence: CDR1 SGHTA, CDR2 FQGNSA. J gave up 5 bases and V 5 bases, and 13 bases lay outside the gene matches.

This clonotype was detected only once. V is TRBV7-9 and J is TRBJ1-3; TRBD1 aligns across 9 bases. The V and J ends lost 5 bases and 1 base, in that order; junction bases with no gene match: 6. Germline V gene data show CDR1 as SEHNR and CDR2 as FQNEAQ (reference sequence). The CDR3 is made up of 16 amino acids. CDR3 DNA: TGTGCCAGCAGCACAGGGACAGGGACTTCTGGAAACACCATATATTTT. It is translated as CASSTGTGTSGNTIYF.

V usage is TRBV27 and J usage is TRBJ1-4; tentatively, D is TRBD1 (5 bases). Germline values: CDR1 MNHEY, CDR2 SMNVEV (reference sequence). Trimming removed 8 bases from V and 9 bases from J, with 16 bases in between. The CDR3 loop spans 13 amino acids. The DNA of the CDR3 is TGTGCCAGCCGCGGGCAGGGCGTCAAAAAACTGTTTTTT. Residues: CASRGQGVKKLFF.

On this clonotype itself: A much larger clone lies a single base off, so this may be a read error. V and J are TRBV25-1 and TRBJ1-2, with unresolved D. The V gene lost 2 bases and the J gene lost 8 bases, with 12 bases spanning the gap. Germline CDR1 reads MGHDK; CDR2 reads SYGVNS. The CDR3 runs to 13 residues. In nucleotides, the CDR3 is TGTGCCAGCAGTGAACCGAGCGGGGTAGGCTACACCTTC. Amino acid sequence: CASSEPSGVGYTF.

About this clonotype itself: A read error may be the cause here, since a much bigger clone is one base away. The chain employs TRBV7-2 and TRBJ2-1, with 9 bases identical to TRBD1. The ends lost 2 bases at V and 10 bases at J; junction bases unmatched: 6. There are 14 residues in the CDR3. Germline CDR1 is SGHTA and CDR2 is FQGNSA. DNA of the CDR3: TGTGCCAGCAGCTTACGGGGACAGGGAGAAGAGCAGTTCTTC. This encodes CASSLRGQGEEQFF.

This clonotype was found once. The CDR3 here is CAISESIDSGVNIQYF. The CDR3 DNA reads as TGTGCCATCAGTGAGTCGATAGACAGTGGTGTAAACATTCAGTACTTC. The chain employs TRBV10-3 and TRBJ2-4, with D possibly being TRBD1 (5 bases). Germline V CDR1 and CDR2: ENHRY, SYGVKD. The V end was cut by 0 bases, the J end by 6 bases, with 15 bases between. This CDR3 spans 16 amino acids.

This chain's CDR3 is CSARLAAGLNEQYF. The CDR3 DNA reads TGCAGTGCTAGACTGGCGGCGGGCTTGAATGAGCAGTACTTC. The chain is built from TRBV20-1 and TRBJ2-7; perhaps TRBD2 as D (5 bases). The CDR3 runs to 14 residues. Looked up from germline, CDR1 is DFQATT and CDR2 is SNEGSKA (reference sequence). V was pared by 2 bases and J by 7 bases, with 18 bases between.

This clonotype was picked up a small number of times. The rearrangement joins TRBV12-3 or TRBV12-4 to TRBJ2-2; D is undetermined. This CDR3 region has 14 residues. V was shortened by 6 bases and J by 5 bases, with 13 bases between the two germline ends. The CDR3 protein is CASSSDVQTGELFF. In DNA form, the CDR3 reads TGTGCCAGCAGCTCGGACGTACAAACCGGGGAGCTGTTTTTT.

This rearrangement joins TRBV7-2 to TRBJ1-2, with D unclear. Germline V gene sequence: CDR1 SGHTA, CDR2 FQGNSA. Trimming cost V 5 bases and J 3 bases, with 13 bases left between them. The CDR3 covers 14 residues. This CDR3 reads CASSAVGFDYGYTF. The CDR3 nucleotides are TGTGCCAGCAGCGCCGTAGGGTTTGACTATGGCTACACCTTC.

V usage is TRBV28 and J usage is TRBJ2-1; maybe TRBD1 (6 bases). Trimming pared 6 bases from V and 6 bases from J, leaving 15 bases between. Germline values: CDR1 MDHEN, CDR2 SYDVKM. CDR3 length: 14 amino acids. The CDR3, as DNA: TGTGCCAGCAGGTTGGTGGACAGCCGCAATGAGCAGTTCTTC. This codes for CASRLVDSRNEQFF.

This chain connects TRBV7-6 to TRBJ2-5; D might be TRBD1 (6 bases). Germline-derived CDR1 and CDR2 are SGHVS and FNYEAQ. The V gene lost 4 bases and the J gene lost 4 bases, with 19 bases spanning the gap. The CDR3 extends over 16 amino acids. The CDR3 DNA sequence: TGTGCCAGCAGCTCGCAATACAGGGTCCGGAGAGAGACCCAGTACTTC. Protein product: CASSSQYRVRRETQYF.

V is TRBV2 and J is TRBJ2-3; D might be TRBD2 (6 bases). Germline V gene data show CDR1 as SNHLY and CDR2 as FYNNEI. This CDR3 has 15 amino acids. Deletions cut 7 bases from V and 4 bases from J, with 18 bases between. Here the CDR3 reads CASTTSLGGSDTQYF. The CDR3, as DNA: TGTGCCAGCACCACATCGCTGGGGGGTTCAGATACGCAGTATTTT.

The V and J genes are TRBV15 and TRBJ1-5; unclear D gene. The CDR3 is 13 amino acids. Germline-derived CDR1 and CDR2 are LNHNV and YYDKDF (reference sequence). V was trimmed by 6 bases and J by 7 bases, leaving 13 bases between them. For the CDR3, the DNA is TGTGCCACCAGAGAGGGCGCTGGACAGCCCCAGCATTTT. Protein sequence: CATREGAGQPQHF.

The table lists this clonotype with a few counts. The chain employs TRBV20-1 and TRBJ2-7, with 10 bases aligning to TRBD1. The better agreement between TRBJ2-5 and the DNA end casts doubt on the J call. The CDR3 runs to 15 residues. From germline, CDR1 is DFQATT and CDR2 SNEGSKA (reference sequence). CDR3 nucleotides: TGCAGTGCTAGAGACAGCCGGGACAGGGGAGAGACCCAGTACTTC. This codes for CSARDSRDRGETQYF.

The CDR3, as DNA: TGTGCCATCAGCCCGGGCCTTTCACAGAACACTGAAGCTTTCTTT. Its translation is CAISPGLSQNTEAFF. V usage is TRBV10-3 and J usage is TRBJ1-1; the D is unclear. The germline V and J ends were trimmed by 6 bases and 1 base, with 15 bases remaining between them. Germline V gene sequence: CDR1 ENHRY, CDR2 SYGVKD. The CDR3 extends over 15 amino acids.

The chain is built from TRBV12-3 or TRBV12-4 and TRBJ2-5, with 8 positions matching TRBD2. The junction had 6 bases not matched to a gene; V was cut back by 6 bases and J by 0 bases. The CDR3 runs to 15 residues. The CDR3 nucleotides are TGTGCCAGCAGCCCAAGCGGGAGATACCAAGAGACCCAGTACTTC. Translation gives CASSPSGRYQETQYF.

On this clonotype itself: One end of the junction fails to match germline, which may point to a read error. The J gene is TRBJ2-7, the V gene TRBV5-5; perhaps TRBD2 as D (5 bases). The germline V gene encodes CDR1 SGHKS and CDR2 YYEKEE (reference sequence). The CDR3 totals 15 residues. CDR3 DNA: TGTGCCAGCTGCTTGGAGGCCAGAACCCCCTACGAGCAGTACTTC. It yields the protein CASCLEARTPYEQYF.

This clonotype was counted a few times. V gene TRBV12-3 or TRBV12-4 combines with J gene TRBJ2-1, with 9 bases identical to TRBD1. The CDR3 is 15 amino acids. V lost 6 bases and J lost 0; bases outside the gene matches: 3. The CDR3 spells CASRSGQGSYNEQFF. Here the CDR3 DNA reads TGTGCCAGCAGGTCGGGACAGGGCTCCTACAATGAGCAGTTCTTC.

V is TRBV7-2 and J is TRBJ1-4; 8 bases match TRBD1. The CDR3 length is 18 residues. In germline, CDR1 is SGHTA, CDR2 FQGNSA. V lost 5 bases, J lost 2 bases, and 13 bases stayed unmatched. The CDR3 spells CASSQRPQGAHTNEKLFF. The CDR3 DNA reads TGTGCCAGCAGCCAACGACCCCAGGGGGCGCATACTAATGAAAAACTGTTTTTT.

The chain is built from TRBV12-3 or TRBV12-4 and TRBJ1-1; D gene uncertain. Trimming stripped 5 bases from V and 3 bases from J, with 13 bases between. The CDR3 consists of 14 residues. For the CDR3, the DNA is TGTGCCAGCAGTGTCCAGGTGGTGGACACTGAAGCTTTCTTT. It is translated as CASSVQVVDTEAFF.

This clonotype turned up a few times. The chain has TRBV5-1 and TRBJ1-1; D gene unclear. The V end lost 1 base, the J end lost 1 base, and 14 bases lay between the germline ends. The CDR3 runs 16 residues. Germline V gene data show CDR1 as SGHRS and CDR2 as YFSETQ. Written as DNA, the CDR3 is TGCGCCAGCAGCTTGTTAGTAAGTAGAGGGAACACTGAAGCTTTCTTT. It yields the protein CASSLLVSRGNTEAFF.